A single T cell receptor (beta chain) is shown here with its context. What it recognizes is unknown. Time point noted: patch test 1, 2 weeks after DPC sensitization. Stated treatment: therapeutic diphenylcyclopropenone sensitization with weekly scalp DPC. Unfractionated whole blood was the source of the extracted total RNA. This record belongs to a study of human T cells and chemical hapten exposure. The wider study: Reading of the patch tests, which applied 0.01% DPC to the upper back, occurred at 6 days.

Broader study findings: Against controls, expanded TCRs gave rise to significantly more large CDR3 similarity clusters.

Per the germline V gene, CDR1 is ENHRY and CDR2 is SYGVKD. The CDR3 totals 16 residues. J was trimmed by 0 bases and V by 7 bases; bases with no gene match: 9. Individual cDNA molecules received unique molecular identifiers in the library. TCRdb re-derived calls from the RACE reads in MiXCR, one entry per CDR3 protein. The sample carries about 120,000 distinct CDR3 sequences, roughly 13% recorded once. The TCR sequence derives from a young man with alopecia areata. Some clones in this sample may be carry-over from other donors' samples. The sequences come from whole blood, collected in connection with sensitization to the hapten diphenylcyclopropenone (DPC). The rearrangement uses TRBV10-3 and TRBJ2-3; 8 bases match TRBD2. CDR3 nucleotide sequence: TGTGCCATCAATGACGGCGGCGGGGGGAGCACAGATACGCAGTATTTT. Protein product: CAINDGGGGSTDTQYF.